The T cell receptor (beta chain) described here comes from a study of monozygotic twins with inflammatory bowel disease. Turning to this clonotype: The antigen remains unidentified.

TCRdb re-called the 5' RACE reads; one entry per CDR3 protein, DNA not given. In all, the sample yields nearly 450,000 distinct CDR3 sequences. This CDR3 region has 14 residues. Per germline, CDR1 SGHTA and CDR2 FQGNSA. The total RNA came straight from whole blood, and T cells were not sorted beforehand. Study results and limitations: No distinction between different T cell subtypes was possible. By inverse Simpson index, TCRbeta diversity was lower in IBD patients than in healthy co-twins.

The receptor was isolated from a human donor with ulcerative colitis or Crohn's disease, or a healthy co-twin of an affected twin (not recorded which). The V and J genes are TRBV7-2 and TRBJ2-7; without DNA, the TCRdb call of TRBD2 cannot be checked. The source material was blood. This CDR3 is CASSDGLISYEQYF.